This T cell receptor beta chain came from a study of Ad26.COV2.S vaccination and SARS-CoV-2 variants (dated by TCRdb to the early 2020s). Notes on the research overall: Vaccine-arm donors were drawn from COV1001, a multicentre, randomized, double-blind, placebo-controlled phase I-IIa trial of Ad26.COV2.S in healthy adults. Ad26.COV2.S was given intramuscularly at 5x10^10 or 1x10^11 viral particles, as a single shot or as two shots 56 days apart. The specificity and breadth of SARS-CoV-2-reactive T cell receptors after Ad26.COV2.S vaccination were assessed by TCRbeta repertoire sequencing. The TCR-sequenced set comprised around 30 samples: about 19 Ad26.COV2.S vaccine recipients, 5 placebo recipients and 8 SARS-CoV-2 convalescent individuals. Participants in the trial were split at random into five groups of five each, receiving low-dose or high-dose Ad26.COV2.S once or twice, or else placebo on both occasions. Investigators did not know the trial group allocation while performing experiments and assessing outcomes. The research as a whole found: The authors noted that the TCR breadth and depth analyses may have underestimated total T cell responses. After vaccination, spike-specific CD8+ and CD4+ T cell responses were reported to show substantial breadth. Comparing responses between vaccine doses or regimens was not something the study was powered to do. Ad26.COV2.S recipients had higher spike-specific TCR breadth than placebo recipients (P = 0.0014). Comparable non-spike TCR breadth was observed between vaccine and placebo recipients, consistent with only spike being contained in the vaccine.

The treatment or condition label, read with the paper, signifies: roughly 19 received Ad26.COV2.S at low or high dose, single or two shots; roughly five received placebo; per-sample allocation not given. For vaccine and placebo recipients, repertoires were sequenced using samples collected on day 63 after the first injection. Between 29 July and 7 August 2020, Cohort 1b enrolled about two dozen adults aged 18-55 years at one site in Boston, USA. As a vaccine, Ad26.COV2.S was a replication-incompetent adenovirus type 26 vector that expressed a prefusion-stabilized SARS-CoV-2 spike protein derived from the original Wuhan strain. From the germline V gene, CDR1 is SGHTA and CDR2 is FQGNSA. The CDR3 holds 17 amino acids from the cysteine to the phenylalanine. The DNA shown is the 51-base CDR3, in frame from base 1. Trimming removed 3 bases from V and 4 bases from J, leaving 19 bases between the germline ends.

TCRbeta CDR3 regions were sequenced with the immunoSEQ Assay. After extraction, genomic DNA underwent amplification by bias-controlled multiplex PCR, followed by high-throughput sequencing. In the paper's pipeline: To quantify the absolute abundance of every unique TCRbeta CDR3 region, sequences were collapsed and filtered. T cell fraction was estimated by normalizing TCRbeta template counts to usable DNA, which was measured by amplifying reference genes present in all nucleated cells. Repertoire TCRs were annotated as SARS-CoV-2-specific when V gene, CDR3 amino acid sequence and J gene were exactly matched to a known reactive TCR set. The reference SARS-CoV-2 TCR set was derived from MIRA and filtered for enrichment in COVID-19-positive ImmuneCODE repertoires, a step that removed public or cross-reactive TCRs. Using the MIRA antigens, annotated TCRs were further analysed by specific ORF or by position within an ORF. Breadth was defined as annotated unique rearrangements over total unique productive rearrangements; depth was the summed frequency of those rearrangements. Two-sided Wilcoxon rank-sum tests were used to compare TCR breadth between groups. Imported from immuneACCESS, the table was reduced by TCRdb to in-frame sequences with V and J called. These copies leave out some clones; in studies compared against another copy, an unresolved V gene accounts for under half, and the cause of the remainder is not known. The DNA gave D and trimming, while V, J and clone size come from that table. The sample yields about 460,000 clones; roughly nine tenths were counted once. The top ten clones comprise 1.5% to 2% of the sample.

A note on this clone: Its recognized antigen is unknown. No base qualities exist here, and no much larger clone lies one base off it.

In this chain, TRBV7-2 is recombined with TRBJ1-3; no D gene call is confident. The source was peripheral blood, collected in a trial of Ad26.COV2.S vaccine versus placebo. This receptor was obtained from a person between 18 and 65 years old who received the Ad26.COV2.S COVID-19 vaccine or a placebo. The CDR3 in this case is CASSFGKGQEYGNTIYF. The nucleotides read TGTGCCAGCAGCTTCGGTAAAGGCCAGGAGTACGGAAACACCATATATTTT.